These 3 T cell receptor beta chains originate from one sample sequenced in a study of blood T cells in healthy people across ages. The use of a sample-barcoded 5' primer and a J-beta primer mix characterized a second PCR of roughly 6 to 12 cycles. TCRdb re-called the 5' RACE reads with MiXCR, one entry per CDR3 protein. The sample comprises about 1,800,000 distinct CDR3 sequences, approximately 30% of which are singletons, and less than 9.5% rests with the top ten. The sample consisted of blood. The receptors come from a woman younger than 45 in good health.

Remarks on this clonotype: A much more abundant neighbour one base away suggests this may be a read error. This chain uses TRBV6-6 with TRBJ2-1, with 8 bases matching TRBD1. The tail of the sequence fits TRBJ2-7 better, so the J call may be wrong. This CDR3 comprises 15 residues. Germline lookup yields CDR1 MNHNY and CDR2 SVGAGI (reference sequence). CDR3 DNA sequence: TGTGCCAGCAGCGACAGGGGAAGCTCCTACAATGAGCAGTACTTC. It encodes CASSDRGSSYNEQYF.

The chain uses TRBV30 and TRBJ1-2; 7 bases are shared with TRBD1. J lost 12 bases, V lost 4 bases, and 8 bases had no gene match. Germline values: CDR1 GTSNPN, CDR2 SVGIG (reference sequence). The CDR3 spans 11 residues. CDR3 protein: CAWNRLGGNTF. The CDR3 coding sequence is TGTGCCTGGAACCGATTAGGGGGCAACACCTTC.

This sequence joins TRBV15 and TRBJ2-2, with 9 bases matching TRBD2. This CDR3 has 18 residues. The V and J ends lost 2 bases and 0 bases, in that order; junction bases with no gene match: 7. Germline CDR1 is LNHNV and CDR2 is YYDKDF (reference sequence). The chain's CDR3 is CATSRRASGVANTGELFF. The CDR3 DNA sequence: TGTGCCACCAGCAGAAGGGCTAGCGGGGTAGCGAACACCGGGGAGCTGTTTTTT.